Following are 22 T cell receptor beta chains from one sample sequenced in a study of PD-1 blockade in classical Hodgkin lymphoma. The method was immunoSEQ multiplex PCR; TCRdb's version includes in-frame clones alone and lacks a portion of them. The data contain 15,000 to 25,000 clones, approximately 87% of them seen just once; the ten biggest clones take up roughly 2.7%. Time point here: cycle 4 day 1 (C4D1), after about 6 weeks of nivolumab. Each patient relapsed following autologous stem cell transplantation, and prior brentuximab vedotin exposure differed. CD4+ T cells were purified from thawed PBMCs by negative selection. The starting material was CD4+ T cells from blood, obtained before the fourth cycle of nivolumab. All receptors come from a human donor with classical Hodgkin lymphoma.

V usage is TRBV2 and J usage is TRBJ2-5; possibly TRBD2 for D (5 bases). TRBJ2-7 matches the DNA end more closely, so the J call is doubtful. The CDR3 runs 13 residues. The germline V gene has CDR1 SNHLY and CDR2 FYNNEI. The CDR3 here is CASGGEAIYEQYF. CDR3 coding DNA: TGTGCCAGCGGAGGAGAAGCGATCTACGAGCAGTACTTC.

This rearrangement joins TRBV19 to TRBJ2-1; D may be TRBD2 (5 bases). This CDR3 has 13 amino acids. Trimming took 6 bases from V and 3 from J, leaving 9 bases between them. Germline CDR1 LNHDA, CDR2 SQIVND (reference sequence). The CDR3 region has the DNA TGTGCCAGTAGGGGAGCGGTCTACAATGAGCAGTTCTTC. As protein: CASRGAVYNEQFF.

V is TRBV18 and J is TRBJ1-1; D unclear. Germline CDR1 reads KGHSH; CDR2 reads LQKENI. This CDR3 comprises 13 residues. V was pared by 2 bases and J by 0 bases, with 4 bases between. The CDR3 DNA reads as TGTGCCAGCTCACCAGCAGTGAACACTGAAGCTTTCTTT. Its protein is CASSPAVNTEAFF.

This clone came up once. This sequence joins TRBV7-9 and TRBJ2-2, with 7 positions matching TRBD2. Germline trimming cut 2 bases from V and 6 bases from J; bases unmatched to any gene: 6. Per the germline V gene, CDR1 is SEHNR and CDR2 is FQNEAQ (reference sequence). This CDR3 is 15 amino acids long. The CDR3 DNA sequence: TGTGCCAGCAGCTTACTCGGCGGACTAGCCGGGGAGCTGTTTTTT. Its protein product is CASSLLGGLAGELFF.

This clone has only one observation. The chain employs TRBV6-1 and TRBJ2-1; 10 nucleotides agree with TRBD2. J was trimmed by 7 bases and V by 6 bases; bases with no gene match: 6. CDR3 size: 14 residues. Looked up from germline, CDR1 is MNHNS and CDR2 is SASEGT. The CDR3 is CASRLSGGGNEQFF. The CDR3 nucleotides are TGTGCCAGCAGACTGAGCGGGGGGGGGAATGAGCAGTTCTTC.

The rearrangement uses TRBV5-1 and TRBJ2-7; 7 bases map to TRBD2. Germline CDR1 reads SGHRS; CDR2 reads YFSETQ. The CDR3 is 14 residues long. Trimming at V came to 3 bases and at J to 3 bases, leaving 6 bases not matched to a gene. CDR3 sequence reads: CASSSSGTNYEQYF. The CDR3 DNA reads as TGCGCCAGCAGCTCCTCCGGGACTAACTACGAGCAGTACTTC.

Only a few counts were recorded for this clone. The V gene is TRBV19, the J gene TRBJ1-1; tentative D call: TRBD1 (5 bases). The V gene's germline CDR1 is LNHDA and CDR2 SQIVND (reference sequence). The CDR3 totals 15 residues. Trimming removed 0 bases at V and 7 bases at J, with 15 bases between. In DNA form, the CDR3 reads TGTGCCAGTAGTATAGATCCAGGAGACAGAAATGAAGCTTTCTTT. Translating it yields CASSIDPGDRNEAFF.

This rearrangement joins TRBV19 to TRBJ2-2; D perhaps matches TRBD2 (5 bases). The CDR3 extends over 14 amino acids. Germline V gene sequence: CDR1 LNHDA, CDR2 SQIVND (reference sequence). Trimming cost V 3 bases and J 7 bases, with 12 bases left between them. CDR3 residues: CASSIPGKYGELFF. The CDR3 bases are TGTGCCAGTAGTATTCCGGGGAAATACGGGGAGCTGTTTTTT.

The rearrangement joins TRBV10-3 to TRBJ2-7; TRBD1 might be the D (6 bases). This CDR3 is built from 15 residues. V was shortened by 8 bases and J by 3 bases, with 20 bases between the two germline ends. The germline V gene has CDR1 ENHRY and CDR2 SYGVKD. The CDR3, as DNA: TGTGCCATCTCTACAAGACAGGCATGGAGCTACGAGCAGTACTTC. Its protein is CAISTRQAWSYEQYF.

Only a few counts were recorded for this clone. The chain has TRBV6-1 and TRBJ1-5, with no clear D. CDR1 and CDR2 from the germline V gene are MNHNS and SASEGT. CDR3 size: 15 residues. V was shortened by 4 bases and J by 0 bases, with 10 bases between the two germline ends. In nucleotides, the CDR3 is TGTGCCAGCAGTGGTCAAGCCCATAGCAATCAGCCCCAGCATTTT. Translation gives CASSGQAHSNQPQHF.

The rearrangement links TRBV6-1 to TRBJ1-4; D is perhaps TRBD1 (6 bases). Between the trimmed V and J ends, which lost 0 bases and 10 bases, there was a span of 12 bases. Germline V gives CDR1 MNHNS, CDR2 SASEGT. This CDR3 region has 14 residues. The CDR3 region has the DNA TGTGCCAGCAGTGAAGCAGGGGGTTGGGGAAAACTGTTTTTT. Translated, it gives CASSEAGGWGKLFF.

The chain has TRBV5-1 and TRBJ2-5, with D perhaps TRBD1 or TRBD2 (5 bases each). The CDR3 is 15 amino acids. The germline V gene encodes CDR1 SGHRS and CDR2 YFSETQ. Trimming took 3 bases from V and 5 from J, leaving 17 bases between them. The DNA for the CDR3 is TGCGCCAGCAGCTCCAACACAGGACTGGGGGAGACCCAGTACTTC. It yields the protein CASSSNTGLGETQYF.

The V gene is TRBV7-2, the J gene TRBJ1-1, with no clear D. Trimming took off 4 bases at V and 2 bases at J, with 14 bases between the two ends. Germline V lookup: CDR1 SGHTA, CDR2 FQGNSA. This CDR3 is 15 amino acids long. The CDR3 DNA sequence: TGTGCCAGCAGCTCGATCGGATTCGAAAACACTGAAGCTTTCTTT. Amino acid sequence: CASSSIGFENTEAFF.

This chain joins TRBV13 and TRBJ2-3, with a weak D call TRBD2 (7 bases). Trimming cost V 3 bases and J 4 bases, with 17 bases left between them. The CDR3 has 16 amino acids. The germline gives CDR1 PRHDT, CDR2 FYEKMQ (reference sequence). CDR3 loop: CASSFRGGGGPDTQYF. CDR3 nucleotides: TGTGCCAGCAGCTTTAGAGGGGGGGGAGGTCCAGATACGCAGTATTTT.

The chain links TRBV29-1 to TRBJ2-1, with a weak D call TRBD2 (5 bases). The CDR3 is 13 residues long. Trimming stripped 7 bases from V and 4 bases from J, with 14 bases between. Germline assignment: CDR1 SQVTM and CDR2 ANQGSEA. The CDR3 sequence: CSASLPGYNEQFF. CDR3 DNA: TGCAGCGCGAGCCTACCGGGGTACAATGAGCAGTTCTTC.

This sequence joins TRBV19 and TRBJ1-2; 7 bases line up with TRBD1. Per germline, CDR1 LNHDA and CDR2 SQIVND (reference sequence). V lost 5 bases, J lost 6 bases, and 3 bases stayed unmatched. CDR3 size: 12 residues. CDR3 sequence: CASSPGQHGYTF. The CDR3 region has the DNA TGTGCCAGTAGTCCGGGACAGCATGGCTACACCTTC.

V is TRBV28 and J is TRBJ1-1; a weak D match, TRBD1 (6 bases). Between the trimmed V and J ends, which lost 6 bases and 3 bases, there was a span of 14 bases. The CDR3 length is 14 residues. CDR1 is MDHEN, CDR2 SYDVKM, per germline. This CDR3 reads CASSPGPGDTEAFF. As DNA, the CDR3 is TGTGCCAGCAGCCCGGGACCAGGGGACACTGAAGCTTTCTTT.

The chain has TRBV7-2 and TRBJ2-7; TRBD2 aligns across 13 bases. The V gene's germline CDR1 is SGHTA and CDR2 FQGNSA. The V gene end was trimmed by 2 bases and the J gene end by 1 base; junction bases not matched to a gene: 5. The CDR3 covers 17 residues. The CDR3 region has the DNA TGTGCCAGCAGCTTAAGTGGACTAGCGGGAGTTTCCTACGAGCAGTACTTC. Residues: CASSLSGLAGVSYEQYF.

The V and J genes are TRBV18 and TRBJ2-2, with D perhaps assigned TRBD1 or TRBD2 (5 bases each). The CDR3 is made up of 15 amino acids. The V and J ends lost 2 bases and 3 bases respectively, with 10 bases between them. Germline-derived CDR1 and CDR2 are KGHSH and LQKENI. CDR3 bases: TGTGCCAGCTCACCAGCCGGGGCGGACACCGGGGAGCTGTTTTTT. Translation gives CASSPAGADTGELFF. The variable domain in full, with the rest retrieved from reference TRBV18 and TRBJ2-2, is NAGVMQNPRHLVRRRGQEARLRCSPMKGHSHVYWYRQLPEEGLKFMVYLQKENIIDESGMPKERFSAEFPKEGPSILRIQQVVRGDSAAYFCASSPAGADTGELFFGEGSRLTVL.

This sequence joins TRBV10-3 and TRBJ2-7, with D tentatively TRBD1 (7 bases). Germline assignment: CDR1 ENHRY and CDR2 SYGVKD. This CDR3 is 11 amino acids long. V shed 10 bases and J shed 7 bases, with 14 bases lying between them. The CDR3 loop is CATRGADEQYF. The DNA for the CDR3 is TGTGCCACCAGGGGGGCGGATGAGCAGTACTTC.

In nucleotides, the CDR3 is TGTGCCAGCAGCCCACAAGGGCCGAGTCACACTGAAGCTTTCTTT. Encoded protein: CASSPQGPSHTEAFF. This sequence joins TRBV7-9 and TRBJ1-1; D not certain. V lost 5 bases, J lost 3 bases, and 16 bases lay in between. CDR3 length equals 15 residues. Germline loops: CDR1 SEHNR, CDR2 FQNEAQ (reference sequence).

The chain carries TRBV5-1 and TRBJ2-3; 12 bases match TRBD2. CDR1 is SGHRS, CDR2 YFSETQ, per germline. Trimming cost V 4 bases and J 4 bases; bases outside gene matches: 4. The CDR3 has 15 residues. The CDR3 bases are TGCGCCAGCAGCGAACTAGCGGGAGGTCCAGATACGCAGTATTTT. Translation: CASSELAGGPDTQYF.